The T cell receptor beta chain described here comes from a study of T cell responses to AZD1222 COVID-19 vaccine (dated by TCRdb to the early 2020s). At the level of the whole study: A total of over 230 trial participants underwent TCR sequencing, of whom 207 received two doses of AZD1222 and 26 received two doses of the MenACWY control vaccine. Trial participants were enrolled by age into subgroups of 18-55, 56-69 and 70-plus years, and around 140, 26 and 57 TCR-sequenced participants, respectively, were included in these subgroups.

The sample's time point label, in plain terms: about 28 days (+/-7) after the second vaccine dose. AZD1222 recipients with second doses at about 4 weeks or about 12 weeks were pooled, because spike-specific TCR depth and breadth did not differ between schedules. The vaccinee samples were drawn from two UK trials, COV001 and COV002, one of which was a single-blind randomized controlled phase 2/3 trial testing AZD1222 (ChAdOx1 nCoV-19) in healthy adults. For TCRbeta chain sequencing, PBMC samples were collected from trial participants at day 0 and at day 28 after the second dose. The CDR3 regions of human TCRbeta chains were subjected to immunosequencing. The original methods were these. Repertoire TCRs were matched against a reference library of SARS-CoV-2-specific TCRs generated with the MIRA antigen-specificity platform. Breadth was defined as the fraction of unique TCRs that were SARS-CoV-2-associated, and depth was defined as the fraction of total T cells that were SARS-CoV-2-associated. Using the MIRA data, each spike-specific TCR was mapped to the spike region that the TCR reacts to and placed in a CD4 or CD8 class. Log10-transformed breadth and depth values were compared by one-way ANOVA with Sidak's multiple comparisons tests. TCRdb provides this immuneACCESS table in a form limited to in-frame rearrangements. Some clones are lacking; in checked studies, under half of them reflect an unresolved V gene, and why the rest are absent is not known. V and J calls and clone size are copied from that table; D and trimming were computed from the DNA. This sample has 90,000 to 100,000 clones in its table, and around nine tenths of those were observed once. The ten biggest clones cover approximately 15% of the sample.

The junction shows trimming of 4 bases on V and 0 bases on J, plus 10 bases between the germline ends. Per the germline V gene, KGHSH is the CDR1 and LQKENI is the CDR2. The CDR3 has 14 amino acids, counting the end cysteine and phenylalanine. Only the CDR3 region is kept as DNA, spanning 42 bases read in frame from base 1. Overall results and qualifications from the work: Vaccine-associated CD4 TCRs spanned the whole spike protein, with dominant responses in regions 160-218 and 743-854. Reportedly, close to half of the unique spike-specific TCRs recognized epitopes lying outside the regions that are mutated in the B.1.351 and B.1.1.7 variants. Conclusions about previously exposed vaccinees are limited because only five to seven AZD1222 recipients were SARS-CoV-2 seropositive at baseline. Participants were mostly white British, with more females than males. The authors suggested clonal diversity may have been underestimated. Because no samples from the day 14 peak response were available, repertoires could be characterized only after the peak T cell response. The 56-69-year group was small, and its depth increase did not reach significance, likely because of low power. After two AZD1222 doses, spike-specific TCR breadth and depth were significantly higher than at day 0 and than in MenACWY recipients.

Note on this clone: Its antigen target is currently unknown. No much larger clonotype is one base removed from it; base qualities were not supplied.

This TCR was sampled from an adult who received the AZD1222 COVID-19 vaccine. The chain is assembled from TRBV18 and TRBJ2-7, with TRBD2 as a weak D call on 7 bases. Here the sequenced sample was peripheral blood, taken 28 days after the second AZD1222 dose. The sequence in DNA is TGTGCCAGCTCACGGGAGGGGGGCTCCTACGAGCAGTACTTC. Its coded protein is CASSREGGSYEQYF.